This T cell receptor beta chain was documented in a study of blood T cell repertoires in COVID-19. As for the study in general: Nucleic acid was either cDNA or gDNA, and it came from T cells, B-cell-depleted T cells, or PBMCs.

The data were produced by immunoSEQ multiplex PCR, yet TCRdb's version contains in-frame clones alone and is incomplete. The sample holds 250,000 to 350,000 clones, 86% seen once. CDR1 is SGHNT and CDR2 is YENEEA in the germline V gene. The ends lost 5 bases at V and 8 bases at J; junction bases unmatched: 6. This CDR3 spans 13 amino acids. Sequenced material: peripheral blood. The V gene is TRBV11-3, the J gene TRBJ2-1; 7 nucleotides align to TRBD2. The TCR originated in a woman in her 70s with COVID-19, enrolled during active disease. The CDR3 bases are TGTGCCAGCAGCGATCGACTAGCCGATGAGCAGTTCTTC. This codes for CASSDRLADEQFF.